These T cell receptor beta chains were read from a single sample in a study of T cell responses to AZD1222 COVID-19 vaccine. Data came from immunoSEQ multiplex PCR; TCRdb stores just in-frame clones and leaves some out. Of about 140,000 clones in the sample, 91% were seen once. The sequencing here drew on peripheral blood, taken on day 0 of AZD1222 vaccination. Receptors were obtained from an adult in good health. Both conserved end residues are trimmed from each CDR3.

V gene,J gene,CDR3 protein
TRBV7-2,TRBJ1-3,ASSPGTGALDTIY
TRBV6-5,TRBJ1-1,ASSMTVNTEAF
TRBV6-5,TRBJ2-7,ASSYSGLTGYEQY
TRBV3-1/TRBV3-2,TRBJ1-2,ASRGTLGGYT
TRBV7-6,TRBJ2-7,ASSPTTSESYEQY
TRBV11-2,TRBJ1-2,ASSSLADRARYGYT
TRBV4-1,TRBJ1-6,ASSQGPLQGPQYSYNSPLH
TRBV6-5,TRBJ1-5,ASSPLWGTGAQH
TRBV19,TRBJ2-3,ATRNIGGQGTDTQY
TRBV5-3,TRBJ2-3,ARSGGAGSGGTDTQY
TRBV3-1/TRBV3-2,TRBJ2-7,ASSQRWQGLNEQY
TRBV2,TRBJ2-5,ASSTGGMGETQY
TRBV2,TRBJ1-1,ARASDATEAF